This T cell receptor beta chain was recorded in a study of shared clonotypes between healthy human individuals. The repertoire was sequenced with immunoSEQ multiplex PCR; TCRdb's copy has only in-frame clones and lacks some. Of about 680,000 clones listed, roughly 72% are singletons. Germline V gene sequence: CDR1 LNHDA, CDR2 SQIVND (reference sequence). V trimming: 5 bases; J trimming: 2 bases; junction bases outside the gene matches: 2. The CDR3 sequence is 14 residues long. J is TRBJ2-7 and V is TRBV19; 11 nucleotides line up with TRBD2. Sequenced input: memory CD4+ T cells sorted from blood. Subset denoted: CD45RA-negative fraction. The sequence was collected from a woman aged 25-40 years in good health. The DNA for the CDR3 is TGTGCCAGTAGTCGACTAGCGGGGACCTACGAGCAGTACTTC. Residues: CASSRLAGTYEQYF.